This TCR beta chain was recorded in a study of control samples from healthy donors and cancer patients. This table comes from immunoSEQ multiplex PCR, and its TCRdb copy is limited to in-frame clones, with some not included. The data show about 180,000 clones, 90% seen once. The ends were cut back, 6 bases at V and 5 bases at J, with 28 bases in the middle. The CDR3 has 17 amino acids. CDR1 is SQVTM, CDR2 ANQGSEA, per germline. Sequencing was performed on blood. The TCR sequence derives from a woman aged 45-59 years in good health. The V gene is TRBV29-1, the J gene TRBJ1-2, with D possibly matching TRBD1 (5 bases). This CDR3 reads CSVGPIEIWAGEYGYTF. Written as DNA, the CDR3 is TGCAGCGTCGGACCAATAGAGATTTGGGCGGGGGAATATGGCTACACCTTC.